Listed below are T cell receptor beta chains from one sample, sequenced in a study of T cell repertoires in cytomegalovirus infection. TCRdb independently ran MiXCR on the reads; one entry per CDR3 protein. This sample has approximately 630,000 distinct CDR3 sequences, with roughly a quarter found just once. Material: CD8+ T cells from PBMCs. These receptors all come from a human donor in good health (CMV status not recorded). Some clones in this sample may be carry-over from other donors' samples. Both conserved end residues are part of each CDR3. D genes are given only for firm matches. The size entry is marked missing in some rows and otherwise reads once, few, many or a size class.

v_call	clone_size	d_call	j_call	cdr3_aa	cdr3_nt
TRBV7-2	many	TRBD1	TRBJ1-1	CASRRTGPEAFF	TGTGCCAGCAGAAGGACAGGGCCTGAAGCTTTCTTT
TRBV28	NA	NA	TRBJ1-2	CASHSRVSYGYTF	TGTGCCAGCCATTCCAGGGTCTCCTATGGCTACACCTTC
TRBV20-1	NA	NA	TRBJ1-2	CSARGPIGGSNYGYTF	TGCAGTGCTAGAGGGCCCATAGGGGGGTCCAATTATGGCTACACCTTC
TRBV7-8	many	NA	TRBJ2-1	CASSLGLVQNEQFF	TGTGCCAGCAGCTTGGGTCTAGTTCAAAATGAGCAGTTCTTC
TRBV6-5	many	TRBD2	TRBJ2-1	CASSYSQTGGYNEQFF	TGTGCCAGCAGTTACTCGCAAACGGGGGGGTACAATGAGCAGTTCTTC
TRBV20-1	NA	NA	TRBJ1-1	CSAKPTRVENTEAFF	TGCAGTGCTAAACCGACCAGGGTGGAGAACACTGAAGCTTTCTTT
TRBV20-1	NA	NA	TRBJ1-1	CSASYPVNTEAFF	TGCAGTGCTAGTTACCCCGTGAACACTGAAGCTTTCTTT
TRBV6-2/TRBV6-3	NA	NA	TRBJ2-5	CASSYKGGASQETQYF	TGTGCCAGCAGTTATAAAGGGGGAGCTAGCCAAGAGACCCAGTACTTC
TRBV6-1	NA	TRBD2	TRBJ2-3	CASTLTGTSGFTDTQYF	TGTGCCAGCACCTTAACAGGGACTAGCGGGTTCACAGATACGCAGTATTTT
TRBV28	few	NA	TRBJ2-1	CASGTGEFF	TGTGCCAGCGGTACGGGGGAGTTCTTC
TRBV7-9	few	NA	TRBJ2-4	CASSLVSGNIQYF	TGTGCCAGCAGCTTAGTATCAGGGAACATTCAGTACTTC
TRBV29-1	NA	NA	TRBJ1-2	CSVEVYGYTF	TGCAGCGTTGAAGTTTATGGCTACACCTTC
TRBV7-2	many	TRBD1	TRBJ2-7	CASSSPGQGSNEQYF	TGTGCCAGCAGCTCCCCGGGACAGGGGTCCAACGAGCAGTACTTC
TRBV2	many	NA	TRBJ2-1	CASTPLGNEQFF	TGTGCCAGCACACCCCTGGGCAATGAGCAGTTCTTC
TRBV15	NA	NA	TRBJ2-4	CATSRVGTAKNIQYF	TGTGCCACCAGCAGAGTAGGGACAGCCAAAAACATTCAGTACTTC
TRBV5-1	NA	TRBD1	TRBJ2-1	CASSTYQGVSYNEQFF	TGCGCCAGCAGCACGTATCAGGGGGTTAGCTATAATGAGCAGTTCTTC
TRBV7-4	NA	TRBD1	TRBJ1-5	CASSGTGSRDQPQHF	TGTGCCAGCAGCGGGACAGGATCCAGGGATCAGCCCCAGCATTTT
TRBV3-1	NA	TRBD1	TRBJ2-5	CASSQDLGTGPAETQYF	TGTGCCAGCAGCCAAGATCTAGGGACAGGGCCAGCGGAGACCCAGTACTTC
TRBV6-6	NA	NA	TRBJ2-2	CASRGGATGELFF	TGTGCCAGCAGGGGGGGTGCCACCGGGGAGCTGTTTTTT
TRBV29-1	NA	TRBD1	TRBJ1-1	CSVGGQGSGTEAFF	TGCAGCGTTGGAGGACAGGGGTCGGGGACTGAAGCTTTCTTT
TRBV7-7	few	NA	TRBJ2-2	CASSLNREVGTGELFF	TGTGCTAGCAGCTTAAACAGGGAAGTCGGGACCGGGGAGCTGTTTTTT
TRBV24-1	few	TRBD1	TRBJ1-1	CATGTGLGTEAFF	TGTGCCACCGGGACAGGGCTTGGTACTGAAGCTTTCTTT
TRBV12-3/TRBV12-4	NA	TRBD1	TRBJ2-2	CASAYRDRGTGELFF	TGTGCCAGCGCCTACCGGGACAGGGGGACCGGGGAGCTGTTTTTT
TRBV6-4	NA	NA	TRBJ2-3	CASSDGVSGPDTQYF	TGTGCCAGCAGTGACGGGGTTAGTGGGCCAGATACGCAGTATTTT
TRBV9	NA	NA	TRBJ1-1	CASSAFTWGNTEAFF	TGTGCCAGCAGCGCCTTCACCTGGGGGAACACTGAAGCTTTCTTT
TRBV20-1	NA	NA	TRBJ2-6	CSANVIGANVLTF	TGCAGTGCTAATGTGATTGGGGCCAACGTCCTGACTTTC
TRBV12-5	NA	NA	TRBJ2-4	CASGLGGGYENIQYF	TGTGCTAGTGGTTTGGGCGGGGGCTACGAAAACATTCAGTACTTC
TRBV4-1	many	TRBD1	TRBJ1-2	CASSPPGQGPTPPSALLGYTF	TGCGCCAGCAGCCCTCCGGGACAGGGCCCTACCCCACCCTCGGCTCTACTCGGCTACACCTTC
TRBV12-3/TRBV12-4	few	NA	TRBJ2-1	CASHKFGGAEQFF	TGTGCCAGCCACAAGTTTGGGGGGGCCGAGCAGTTCTTC
TRBV27	NA	TRBD1	TRBJ2-7	CASSFGTGVHEQYF	TGTGCCAGCAGTTTTGGGACAGGGGTTCACGAGCAGTACTTC
TRBV3-1	few	NA	TRBJ2-5	CASSQGGGKTQYF	TGTGCCAGCAGCCAAGGCGGGGGCAAGACCCAGTACTTC
TRBV20-1	NA	TRBD1	TRBJ1-2	CSAREKGQGFYGYTF	TGCAGTGCTAGAGAGAAGGGACAGGGCTTCTATGGCTACACCTTC
TRBV7-6	many	NA	TRBJ2-1	CASSFRAGSYNEQFF	TGTGCCAGCAGCTTTAGGGCAGGATCATACAATGAGCAGTTCTTC
TRBV28	NA	TRBD1	TRBJ1-5	CASSFPARQGNGQPQHF	TGTGCCAGCAGTTTCCCCGCCCGACAGGGGAATGGGCAGCCCCAGCATTTT
TRBV7-3	NA	NA	TRBJ1-2	CASSLGLGGLDYGYTF	TGTGCCAGCAGCTTAGGATTAGGGGGATTGGACTATGGCTACACCTTC
TRBV6-2/TRBV6-3	few	NA	TRBJ2-2	CASSYFGPAEDTGELFF	TGTGCCAGCAGTTACTTTGGGCCGGCCGAGGACACCGGGGAGCTGTTTTTT
TRBV19	NA	NA	TRBJ1-1	CASSIFQGANTEAFF	TGTGCCAGTAGTATTTTCCAAGGTGCGAACACTGAAGCTTTCTTT
TRBV29-1	few	TRBD1	TRBJ2-7	CSAGTGESYEQYF	TGCAGCGCCGGGACAGGGGAATCCTACGAGCAGTACTTC
TRBV6-2/TRBV6-3	NA	TRBD1	TRBJ2-1	CANSYPRTGGSYNEQFF	TGTGCCAACAGTTACCCGCGGACAGGGGGCTCCTACAATGAGCAGTTCTTC
TRBV7-3	many	TRBD1	TRBJ1-6	CASSPTGGASPLHF	TGTGCCAGCAGCCCTACAGGGGGGGCTTCACCCCTCCACTTT
TRBV6-5	NA	NA	TRBJ2-7	CASSYLGEQYF	TGTGCCAGCAGTTACTTAGGAGAGCAGTACTTC